What follows describes a single T cell receptor (beta chain). Its antigen is unidentified. This specimen comes from a study of shared clonotypes between healthy human individuals. On the study more broadly: Those who served as donors were a couple of women and a few men between the ages of 18 and 49. Study-level findings and limits: Rarefaction analysis demonstrated incomplete sorted-subset sequencing notwithstanding large depth.

V was cut by 4 bases and J by 6 bases, with 19 bases left in between. Germline V gene lookup returns CDR1 MGHRA and CDR2 YSYEKL. The CDR3 has 16 residues. Sorted-subset replicate PCRs used roughly 220 ng DNA, some 33,000 T cell genomes. Source study methods: ImmunoSEQ only sent back junction sequences with no quality scores, so filtering was done differently. Here immunoSEQ multiplex PCR was the method, and the copy in TCRdb shows in-frame clones only, minus some. V, J and clone size are those of that table, while D and trimming were read from the DNA. The table records 400,000 or so clones, about 96% of them present only once.

What was sequenced was memory CD8+ T cells sorted from blood. The subset denotes: CD45RO+ cells pooled with CCR7-negative TemRA cells. The chain couples TRBV4-1 to TRBJ2-1, with D perhaps TRBD2 (7 bases). The TCR comes from a man younger than 40 in good health. The CDR3 DNA is TGCGCCAGCAGCCTCCCAAGGGGGAGGGCCTCCAATGAGCAGTTCTTC. Its translation: CASSLPRGRASNEQFF.